Presented here are 14 T cell receptor beta chains from one specimen sequenced in a study of cytomegalovirus exposure and HLA in healthy donors. The PCR made use of 60 Vbeta and 13 Jbeta primers. TCRdb keeps only in-frame clones here, not all; method: immunoSEQ multiplex PCR. The data contain tens of thousands of clones, around a tenth of them singletons. The sample taken for sequencing was PBMCs. These receptors were taken from a man in his fifties or sixties in good health and CMV-seropositive.

The chain has TRBV5-6 and TRBJ1-6; the D gene is possibly TRBD1 (5 bases). Germline V CDR1 and CDR2: SGHDT, YYEEEE. The CDR3 totals 14 residues. V lost 6 bases and J lost 7, with 14 bases in between. CDR3: CASNPGQINSPLHF. CDR3 in DNA: TGTGCCAGCAACCCAGGGCAGATAAATTCACCCCTCCACTTT.

This clone showed up just a few times. The chain uses TRBV10-3 and TRBJ1-4; D not resolved. The germline V and J ends were trimmed by 3 bases and 6 bases, with 11 bases remaining between them. The CDR3 loop spans 14 amino acids. CDR1 is ENHRY and CDR2 is SYGVKD in the germline V gene. The CDR3 nucleotides read TGTGCCATCAGTGATGGAGGGAGCTATGAAAAACTGTTTTTT. Its translation: CAISDGGSYEKLFF.

This clone came up a few times. The chain carries TRBV11-2 and TRBJ2-5, with 14 bases lining up with TRBD2. CDR1 is SGHAT, CDR2 FQNNGV, per germline. This CDR3 is 17 amino acids long. V dropped 5 bases and J dropped 5; count of bases not matched to a gene: 10. CDR3 sequence: CASSPGLAGGGAETQYF. DNA for the CDR3: TGTGCCAGCAGCCCTGGACTAGCGGGGGGCGGGGCTGAGACCCAGTACTTC.

Worth noting for this clone: In the same sample, other DNA sequences code for this CDR3. The chain carries TRBV30 and TRBJ2-7; 12 bases are a match to TRBD2. Germline V gene data show CDR1 as GTSNPN and CDR2 as SVGIG (reference sequence). CDR3 length: 12 amino acids. V shed 5 bases, J shed 9 bases, and the junction held 5 bases outside the gene matches. The CDR3 DNA sequence: TGTGCCTGGGAACTAGCGGGAGGAATGCAGTACTTC. Amino acids: CAWELAGGMQYF.

The chain uses TRBV30 and TRBJ2-7; 10 nucleotides line up with TRBD1. CDR1 GTSNPN and CDR2 SVGIG come from the germline V gene (reference sequence). CDR3 length equals 16 residues. Trimming at V came to 0 bases and at J to 3 bases, leaving 8 bases not matched to a gene. CDR3 nucleotides: TGTGCCTGGAGTGTACCCCGGACAGGGGGGGGCTACGAGCAGTACGTC. It encodes CAWSVPRTGGGYEQYV.

The chain uses TRBV6-5 and TRBJ1-2, with 7 bases aligning to TRBD1. The V gene end was trimmed by 6 bases and the J gene end by 1 base; junction bases not matched to a gene: 5. The length of the CDR3 is 14 residues. CDR1 and CDR2 from the germline V gene are MNHEY and SVGAGI. The CDR3 here is CASRRQGNNYGYTF. CDR3 coding DNA: TGTGCCAGCAGACGACAGGGTAATAACTATGGCTACACCTTC.

This chain uses TRBV10-3 with TRBJ2-2, with 10 bases lining up with TRBD1. The CDR3 has 13 amino acids. Germline V gene sequence: CDR1 ENHRY, CDR2 SYGVKD. V lost 6 bases and J lost 8; bases outside the gene matches: 3. CDR3: CAIRGTGEGELFF. The CDR3 DNA reads as TGTGCCATCAGGGGGACAGGGGAAGGGGAGCTGTTTTTT.

In its sample, this clone was seen a few times. This chain links TRBV9 with TRBJ2-7, with a tentative D call TRBD1 (6 bases). From germline, CDR1 is SGDLS and CDR2 YYNGEE. The CDR3 totals 14 residues. Trimming cost V 3 bases and J 3 bases, with 13 bases left between them. CDR3 protein: CASSARTVDYEQYF. The CDR3 DNA sequence: TGTGCCAGCAGCGCTAGGACAGTTGACTACGAGCAGTACTTC.

The gene calls are TRBV30 and TRBJ1-5, with no clear D. V was trimmed by 1 base and J by 6 bases, leaving 13 bases between them. The CDR3 is 14 amino acids. Germline CDR1 is GTSNPN and CDR2 is SVGIG (reference sequence). The DNA of the CDR3 is TGTGCCTGGAGTGACCACGTCGGAGCTCAGCCCCAGCATTTT. Translating gives CAWSDHVGAQPQHF.

This clone came up many times. The V call is TRBV29-1, the J call TRBJ2-1; D is ambiguous. This CDR3 has 11 residues. Germline CDR1 reads SQVTM; CDR2 reads ANQGSEA. With 4 bases removed from V and 8 bases from J, the gap between germline ends came to 9 bases. As DNA, the CDR3 is TGCAGCGTTGGAACCCGCGATGAGCAGTTCTTC. Its protein product is CSVGTRDEQFF.

This clone was observed a handful of times. The chain combines TRBV9 with TRBJ1-4; D not certain. Germline CDR1 is SGDLS and CDR2 is YYNGEE. The CDR3 contains 13 residues. As DNA, the CDR3 is TGTGTCCCAGCGGTGCGGCCTAATGAAAAACTGTTTTTT. Its protein product is CVPAVRPNEKLFF. Drawing the rest from reference TRBV9 and TRBJ1-4, the complete variable domain is DSGVTQTPKHLITATGQRVTLRCSPRSGDLSVYWYQQSLDQGLQFLIQYYNGEERAKGNILERFSAQQFPDLHSELNLSSLELGDSALYFCVPAVRPNEKLFFGSGTQLSVL.

In this sample, this clone turned up a few times. The genes are TRBV6-5 and TRBJ2-2, with a weak D call TRBD1 (5 bases). The V and J ends lost 6 bases and 1 base respectively, with 9 bases between them. Germline V lookup: CDR1 MNHEY, CDR2 SVGAGI. The CDR3 runs to 14 residues. CDR3 in DNA: TGTGCCAGCAGGGGGCGCGAGAACACCGGGGAGCTGTTTTTT. This gives the protein CASRGRENTGELFF.

This clone was detected a few times. This sequence joins TRBV5-1 and TRBJ1-1; 10 bases match TRBD1. Germline loops: CDR1 SGHRS, CDR2 YFSETQ. J was trimmed by 4 bases and V by 4 bases; bases with no gene match: 4. CDR3 length: 14 amino acids. Written as DNA, the CDR3 is TGCGCCAGCAGCGTCCGGGACAGGGGCACTGAAGCTTTCTTT. Translating it yields CASSVRDRGTEAFF.

The chain carries TRBV6-6 and TRBJ1-2, with a tentative D call TRBD1 (6 bases). Germline V gene data show CDR1 as MNHNY and CDR2 as SVGAGI (reference sequence). V dropped 4 bases and J dropped 8 bases, with 17 bases sitting between them. This CDR3 is built from 14 residues. The CDR3 spells CASSSGQHPAGYTF. As DNA, the CDR3 is TGTGCCAGCAGTTCTGGACAGCACCCCGCGGGCTACACCTTC.